Sequencing of this T cell receptor beta chain was carried out in a study of spatial heterogeneity in lung cancer (dated by TCRdb to about 2019). Background for the entire study: Beta-chain transcripts were consistently detected in greater numbers than alpha-chain transcripts, which likely reflected higher beta-chain transcript abundance. Both alpha and beta chains were TCR-sequenced in samples taken at surgery, namely 220 tumor regions, around 64 matched nontumor lung samples and roughly 56 PBMC samples. In non-small cell lung cancer, the study made a quantitative comparison of TCR alpha and beta repertoires among multiple tumor regions, matched nontumor lung and blood. In the raw uncorrected reads, each unique combination of TCR and UMI appeared more than ten times on average. TCR repertoire features were related to nonsynonymous mutation counts determined by whole-exome sequencing of tumor tissue.

The time point label, as the study defines it: sample taken at primary tumor resection. TCR sequencing used whole RNA extracted from tumor and nontumor lung tissue, or from cryopreserved PBMC samples, without cell sorting. Samples were obtained from fewer than 80 patients with early-stage, untreated non-small cell lung cancer from the lung TRACERx cohort. A patient was chosen for TCR sequencing only when enough RNA was available from at least two tumor regions. This clonotype was counted many times. Its cognate antigen has yet to be identified. Base qualities are not at hand, and no much larger clone is one base apart. Broad study findings and their caveats: Additional single-cell paired TCR alpha and beta sequencing was considered necessary to confirm, at a functional level, the hypothesis that regional TCRs recognize regional mutations. Ubiquitous expanded tumor TCRs were found in blood more often at tumor resection than at routine follow-up.

The CDR1 and CDR2 encoded by the germline V gene are KGHDR and SFDVKD. The CDR3 contains 20 residues, cysteine and phenylalanine counted. Only the CDR3 DNA stays, 60 bases, in frame from base 1. At the junction V is shortened by 9 bases and J by 3 bases, with 31 bases in between. Library preparation used 5' RACE. TCRdb records NextSeq 500 as the sequencer. To allow correction of PCR and sequencing errors, the TCR library protocol tagged every TCR cDNA molecule with a unique molecular identifier. As for the original processing: Decombinator tools were used for TCR identification, UMI-based error correction and CDR3 extraction. TCRs above a frequency of 2 per 1,000, corresponding to the top 1% of the tumor frequency distribution, were defined as expanded. Renyi diversity was computed with the R vegan package after each repertoire had been subsampled 100 times to 5,000 TCRs. CDR3 similarity networks were constructed using string-kernel similarity of amino acid triplets, with links drawn between CDR3s whose pairwise similarity was above 0.82. TCRdb ran its own pipeline on the public reads, namely fastp trimming at Q25 and MiXCR clone calling, and kept in-frame beta chains. Here each entry gathers all rows of one CDR3 protein and keeps the most common genes and DNA. These V and J calls are TCRdb output, not the study's own analysis. In all, the sample holds more than 6,500 distinct CDR3 sequences, and 5.4% of those were seen once. The ten largest clones capture less than 40% of the sample.

This sequence originates from a male donor with early-stage non-small cell lung cancer. The specimen comprised PBMCs, sampled at surgery. Here the chain combines TRBV24-1 and TRBJ2-2, with the D gene too uncertain to name. In nucleotide form, the sequence is TGTGCCACCGCTACTTATACCCCAACCCTCTCGGCGTCCCACACCGGGGAGCTGTTTTTT. Its coded protein is CATATYTPTLSASHTGELFF.